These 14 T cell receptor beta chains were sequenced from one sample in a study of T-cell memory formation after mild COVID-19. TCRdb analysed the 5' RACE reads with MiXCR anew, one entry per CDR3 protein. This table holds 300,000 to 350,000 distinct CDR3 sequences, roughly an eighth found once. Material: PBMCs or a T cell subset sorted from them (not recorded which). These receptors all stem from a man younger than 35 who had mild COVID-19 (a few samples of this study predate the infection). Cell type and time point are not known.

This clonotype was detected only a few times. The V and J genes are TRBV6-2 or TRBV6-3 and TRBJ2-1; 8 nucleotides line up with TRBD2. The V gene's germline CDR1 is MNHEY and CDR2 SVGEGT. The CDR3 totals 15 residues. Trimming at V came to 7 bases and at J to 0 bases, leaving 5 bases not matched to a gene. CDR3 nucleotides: TGTGCCAGCAACACAGCGGGGGCCTCCTACAATGAGCAGTTCTTC. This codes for CASNTAGASYNEQFF.

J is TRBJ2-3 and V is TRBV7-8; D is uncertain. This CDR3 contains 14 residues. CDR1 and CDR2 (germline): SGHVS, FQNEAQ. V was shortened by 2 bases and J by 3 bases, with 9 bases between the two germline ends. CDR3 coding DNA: TGTGCCAGCAGCTTACTAGGGTTTACAGATACGCAGTATTTT. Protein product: CASSLLGFTDTQYF.

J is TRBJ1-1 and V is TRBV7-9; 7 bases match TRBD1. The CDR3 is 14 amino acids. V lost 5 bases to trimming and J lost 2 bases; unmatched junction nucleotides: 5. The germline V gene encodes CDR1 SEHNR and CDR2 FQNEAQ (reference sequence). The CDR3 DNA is TGTGCCAGCAGCCCGACAGGGCCCAACACTGAAGCTTTCTTT. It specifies CASSPTGPNTEAFF. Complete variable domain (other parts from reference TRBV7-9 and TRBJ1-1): DTGVSQNPRHKITKRGQNVTFRCDPISEHNRLYWYRQTLGQGPEFLTYFQNEAQLEKSRLLSDRFSAERPKGSFSTLEIQRTEQGDSAMYLCASSPTGPNTEAFFGQGTRLTVV.

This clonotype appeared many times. CDR3 in amino acids: CSAREEHSYEQYV. In nucleotides, the CDR3 is TGCAGTGCTAGAGAGGAACACTCCTACGAGCAGTACGTC. The chain is built from TRBV20-1 and TRBJ2-7; D gene ambiguous. The CDR3 covers 13 residues. V was trimmed by 0 bases and J by 0 bases, leaving 6 bases between them. Germline lookup yields CDR1 DFQATT and CDR2 SNEGSKA (reference sequence).

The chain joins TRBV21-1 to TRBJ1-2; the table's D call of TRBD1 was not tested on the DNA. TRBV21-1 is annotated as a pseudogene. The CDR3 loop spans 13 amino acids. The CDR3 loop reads CASSKVGGGGYTF. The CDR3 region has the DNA TGTGCCAGCAGCAAAGTAGGGGGGGGCGGCTACACCTTC.

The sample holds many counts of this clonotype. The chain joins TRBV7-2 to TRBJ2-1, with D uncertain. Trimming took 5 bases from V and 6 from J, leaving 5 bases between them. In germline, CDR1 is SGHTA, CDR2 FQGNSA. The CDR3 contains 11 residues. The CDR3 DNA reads TGTGCCAGCAGCCCCGCCAATGAGCAGTTCTTC. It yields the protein CASSPANEQFF. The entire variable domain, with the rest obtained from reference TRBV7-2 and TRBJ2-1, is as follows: GAGVSQSPSNKVTEKGKDVELRCDPISGHTALYWYRQSLGQGLEFLIYFQGNSAPDKSGLPSDRFSAERTGGSVSTLTIQRTQQEDSAVYLCASSPANEQFFGPGTRLTVL.

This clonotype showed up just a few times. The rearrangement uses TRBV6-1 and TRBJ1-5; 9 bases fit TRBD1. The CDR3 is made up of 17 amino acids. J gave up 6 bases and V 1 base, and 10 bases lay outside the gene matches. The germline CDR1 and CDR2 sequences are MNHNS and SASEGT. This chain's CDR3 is CASSEDWGQGILQPQHF. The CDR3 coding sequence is TGTGCCAGCAGTGAAGACTGGGGACAGGGCATCCTTCAGCCCCAGCATTTT.

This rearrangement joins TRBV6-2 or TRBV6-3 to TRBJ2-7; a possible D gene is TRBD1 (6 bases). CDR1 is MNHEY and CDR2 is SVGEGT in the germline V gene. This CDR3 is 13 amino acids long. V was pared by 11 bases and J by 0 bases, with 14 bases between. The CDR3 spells CAAQQGSSYEQYF. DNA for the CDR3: TGTGCCGCACAGCAGGGGAGCTCCTACGAGCAGTACTTC.

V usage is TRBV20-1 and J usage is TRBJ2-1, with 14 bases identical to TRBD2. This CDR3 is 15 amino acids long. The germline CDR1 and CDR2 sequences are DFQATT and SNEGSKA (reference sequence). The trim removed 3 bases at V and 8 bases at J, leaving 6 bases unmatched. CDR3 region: CSASLRLAGGDEQFF. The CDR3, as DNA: TGCAGTGCTAGTCTTCGACTAGCGGGGGGGGATGAGCAGTTCTTC.

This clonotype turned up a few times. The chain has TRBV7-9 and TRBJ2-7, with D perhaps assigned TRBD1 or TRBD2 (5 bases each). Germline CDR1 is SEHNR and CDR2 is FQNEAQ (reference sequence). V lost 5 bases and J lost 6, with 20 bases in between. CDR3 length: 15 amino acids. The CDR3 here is CASSLSERGPGEQYF. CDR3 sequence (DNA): TGTGCCAGCAGCCTTAGCGAGAGGGGACCAGGCGAGCAGTACTTC. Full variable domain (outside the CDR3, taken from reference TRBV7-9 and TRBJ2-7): DTGVSQNPRHKITKRGQNVTFRCDPISEHNRLYWYRQTLGQGPEFLTYFQNEAQLEKSRLLSDRFSAERPKGSFSTLEIQRTEQGDSAMYLCASSLSERGPGEQYFGPGTRLTVT.

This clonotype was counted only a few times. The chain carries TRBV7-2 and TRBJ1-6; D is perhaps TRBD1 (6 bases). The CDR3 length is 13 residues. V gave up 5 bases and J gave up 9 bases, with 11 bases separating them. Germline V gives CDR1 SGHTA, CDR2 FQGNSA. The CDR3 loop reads CASSRGQPSPLHF. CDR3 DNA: TGTGCCAGCAGCCGAGGACAGCCTTCACCCCTCCACTTT.

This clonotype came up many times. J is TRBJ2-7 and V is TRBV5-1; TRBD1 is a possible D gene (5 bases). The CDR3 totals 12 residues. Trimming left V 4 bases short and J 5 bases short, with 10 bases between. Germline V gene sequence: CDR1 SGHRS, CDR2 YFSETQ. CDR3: CASSLDTHEQYF. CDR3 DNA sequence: TGCGCCAGCAGCCTGGACACCCACGAGCAGTACTTC. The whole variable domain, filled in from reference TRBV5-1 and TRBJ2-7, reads KAGVTQTPRYLIKTRGQQVTLSCSPISGHRSVSWYQQTPGQGLQFLFEYFSETQRNKGNFPGRFSGRQFSNSRSEMNVSTLELGDSALYLCASSLDTHEQYFGPGTRLTVT.

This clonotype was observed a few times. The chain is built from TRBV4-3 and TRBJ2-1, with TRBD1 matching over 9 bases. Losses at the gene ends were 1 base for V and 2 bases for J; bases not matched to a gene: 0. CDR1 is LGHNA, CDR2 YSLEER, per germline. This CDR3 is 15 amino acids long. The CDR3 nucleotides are TGCGCCAGCAGCCAAGGGGACAGGGCCTACAATGAGCAGTTCTTC. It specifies CASSQGDRAYNEQFF.

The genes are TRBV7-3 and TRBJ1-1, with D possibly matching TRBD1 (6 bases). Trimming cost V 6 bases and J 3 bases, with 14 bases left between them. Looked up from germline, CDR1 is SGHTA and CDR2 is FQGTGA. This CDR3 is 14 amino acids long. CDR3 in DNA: TGTGCCAGCAGTACGGGAGGGGGTTACACTGAAGCTTTCTTT. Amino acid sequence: CASSTGGGYTEAFF.